This is a list of T cell receptor beta chains from one sample in a study of graft-versus-host responses after intestinal transplantation. No antigen has been assigned to these receptors. Clones were read by immunoSEQ multiplex PCR, and TCRdb kept only the in-frame ones, dropping some. The sample has 90,000 to 95,000 clones, around nine tenths seen once. Sequencing used unstimulated CD8+ T cells sorted from spleen or lymph node cells, obtained before intestinal transplant. These TCRs come from a human donor who received an intestinal transplant. Each CDR3 is given with its conserved first and last residue. The order of the fields is J gene, V gene, clone size, D gene, CDR3 DNA, CDR3 protein. D genes are given only for firm matches. Some rows mark clone size as missing; the rest say once, few, many or name a class of expanded clone.

TRBJ1-5 TRBV11-3 - TRBD1 TGTGCCAGCAGCTTAGACCCCGGGACAGAGGATACTAGCAATCAGCCCCAGCATTTT CASSLDPGTEDTSNQPQHF
TRBJ2-5 TRBV4-1 - TRBD1 TGCGCCAGCAGCCAAGAACAGGGGTCACAAGAGACCCAGTACTTC CASSQEQGSQETQYF
TRBJ2-2 TRBV28 - TRBD1 TGTGCCAGCAGTTTTATGGGACAGGGCACCGGGGAGCTGTTTTTT CASSFMGQGTGELFF
TRBJ2-1 TRBV27 - - TGTGCCAGCAGTTTAAAAAGGACCCCGGGGTTTTTTTACAATGAGCAGTTCTTC CASSLKRTPGFFYNEQFF
TRBJ2-7 TRBV15 - - TGTGCCACCAGCACCCGATCTTCCTACGAGCAGTACTTC CATSTRSSYEQYF
TRBJ2-2 TRBV5-5 - - TGTGCCAGCAGCTTGGTGGAAGCGGCGCACACCGGGGAGCTGTTTTTT CASSLVEAAHTGELFF
TRBJ1-1 TRBV6-5 - - TGTGCCAGCAGTTACCTGACAGGCTTGAACACTGAAGCTTTCTTT CASSYLTGLNTEAFF
TRBJ2-7 TRBV7-2 once TRBD2 TGTGCCAGCAGCTTTGAGAGCGGGGGGGGCTCCTACGAGCAGTACTTC CASSFESGGGSYEQYF
TRBJ2-7 TRBV19 - TRBD1 TGTGCCAGTAGTATATACCTGACAGGGAATATCTACGAGCAGTACTTC CASSIYLTGNIYEQYF
TRBJ2-1 TRBV28 - - TGTGCCAGCAGTCACTCGAGCTCCTACAATGAGCAGTTCTTC CASSHSSSYNEQFF
TRBJ2-1 TRBV9 - - TGTGCCAGCAGCGGTATAAGGGAGCAGTTCTTC CASSGIREQFF
TRBJ2-3 TRBV29-1 - TRBD1 TGCAGCGTTGAGGGGACAGGGGCGACAGATACGCAGTATTTT CSVEGTGATDTQYF
TRBJ1-5 TRBV7-2 - - TGTGCCAGCAGCTTAAAAGAAAGGTGGCAGCCCCAGCATTTT CASSLKERWQPQHF
TRBJ2-7 TRBV6-5 once TRBD1 TGTGCCACTCGGACAGGGGTTTCCTACGAGCAGTACTTC CATRTGVSYEQYF
TRBJ1-2 TRBV15 - - TGTGCCACCAGCCACCCCTACGGTGGGTATGGCTACACCTTC CATSHPYGGYGYTF
TRBJ1-2 TRBV27 once - TGTGCCAGCAGTCCCGGACAGAGGACTAACTATGGCTACACCTTC CASSPGQRTNYGYTF
TRBJ2-1 TRBV2 - TRBD2 TGTGCCAGCAGTTTTCCGACTAGCGGGACGGCCAATGAGCAGTTCTTC CASSFPTSGTANEQFF
TRBJ2-3 TRBV5-4 once TRBD1 TGTGCCAGCAGCACCGGACAGGACACAGATACGCAGTATTTT CASSTGQDTDTQYF
TRBJ2-5 TRBV9 few TRBD2 TGTGCCAGCAGCGTAGTAGGCCTAGCGGGAGCTGGGTACCAAGAGACCCAGTACTTC CASSVVGLAGAGYQETQYF
TRBJ1-6 TRBV6-6 few - TGTGCCAGCAGTTTCCGGGACGATTCGCGACCCCTCCACTTT CASSFRDDSRPLHF
TRBJ1-1 TRBV9 once TRBD1 TGTGCCAGCAGCCAGGGGGCTGAAGCTTTCTTT CASSQGAEAFF
TRBJ2-1 TRBV27 - - TGTGCCACAAGAGGGAGTGGTTACAATGAGCAGTTCTTC CATRGSGYNEQFF
TRBJ1-2 TRBV11-2 once - TGTGCCAGCAGCTTAGGCCGGACCGGGACCCCCTATGGCTACACCTTC CASSLGRTGTPYGYTF
TRBJ2-2 TRBV9 - - TGTGCCAGCAGCGGATACCAACTAGTTCCCCCGAACACCGGGGAGCTGTTTTTT CASSGYQLVPPNTGELFF
TRBJ2-3 TRBV6-5 - - TGTGCCAGCAGTTACTCCGGGGGACTCTCGGCAGATACGCAGTATTTT CASSYSGGLSADTQYF
TRBJ1-1 TRBV29-1 - - TGCAGCGTCAACGGAGGGGGGGCCCCTGAAGCTTTCTTT CSVNGGGAPEAFF
TRBJ2-6 TRBV10-3 - - TGTGCCATCAGTGAGAATTTTTCAGGGTTTGGGGCCAACGTCCTGACTTTC CAISENFSGFGANVLTF
TRBJ2-1 TRBV19 - TRBD2 TGTGCCAGTTCCCTAACCCTATTCCTGGCGGGAGGGCTTGAGCAGTTCTTC CASSLTLFLAGGLEQFF
TRBJ2-7 TRBV11-2 - - TGTGCCAGCAGCTTAGCGGGGGGCCGGAACTTCTACGAGCAGTACTTC CASSLAGGRNFYEQYF
TRBJ2-7 TRBV7-9 - - TGTGCCAGCAGCTATGCCGGGACGGGCGCCTACGAGCAGTACTTC CASSYAGTGAYEQYF
TRBJ2-7 TRBV15 - TRBD2 TGTGCCACCAGCTCGAGCCCGGGACTAGCGGGAAACTACGAGCAGTACTTC CATSSSPGLAGNYEQYF
TRBJ1-1 TRBV11-2 - - TGTGCCAGCAGCTCGGGGGGAGGCACTGAAGCTTTCTTT CASSSGGGTEAFF
TRBJ2-1 TRBV9 - - TGTGCCAGCAGCGTAGGGAACGGCGATGGGAATGAGCAGTTCTTC CASSVGNGDGNEQFF
TRBJ2-5 TRBV5-6 - TRBD2 TGTGCCAGCAGCTTAGGGACATTGGGGACTAGCGGGAAGTACTTC CASSLGTLGTSGKYF
TRBJ1-6 TRBV4-3 - - TGCGCCAGCAGCCCTTGGGCCCTCCGCGGGTCACCCCTCCACTTT CASSPWALRGSPLHF
TRBJ2-2 TRBV6-5 - - TGTGCCAGCAGTTACTGGGCTTCAAACACCGGGGAGCTGTTTTTT CASSYWASNTGELFF
TRBJ1-5 TRBV27 - - TGTGCCAGCAGAGCAATGGGAGCTCAGCCCCAGCATTTT CASRAMGAQPQHF
TRBJ2-7 TRBV7-9 - - TGTGCCAGCAGCTTTCAGGGAGACTACGAGCAGTACTTC CASSFQGDYEQYF
TRBJ2-4 TRBV5-6 - - TGTGCCAGCAGCAATTCTGGCGGAAACATTCAGTACTTC CASSNSGGNIQYF
TRBJ1-2 TRBV5-6 - - TGTGCCAGCAGCTTTATAGTCCTAGGGGGCTACACCTTC CASSFIVLGGYTF
TRBJ1-6 TRBV4-2 - TRBD1 TGTGCCAGCAGACTCCTGGGACAGGGGAATTCACCCCTCCACTTT CASRLLGQGNSPLHF
TRBJ2-3 TRBV7-6 - TRBD2 TGTGCCAGCAGCTTAGCGGGCGGGGGAGATACGCAGTATTTT CASSLAGGGDTQYF
TRBJ2-1 TRBV6-5 once TRBD2 TGTGCCAGCAGTTCGACTAGCGGGAGGGCCAATGAGCAGTTCTTC CASSSTSGRANEQFF
TRBJ2-4 TRBV19 - - TGTGCCAGTAGTATTGGACAGCTTCAGTACTTC CASSIGQLQYF
TRBJ2-7 TRBV30 - - TGTGCCTGGAGTGTCAAGGGACCCAAACGCTCCTACGAGCAGTACTTC CAWSVKGPKRSYEQYF
TRBJ2-5 TRBV9 - - TGTGCCAGCAGCGTAGACGAAGAGACCCAGTACTTC CASSVDEETQYF
TRBJ1-2 TRBV6-5 - - TGTGCCAGCAGTCAACATCAGGGAGACTATGGCTACACCTTC CASSQHQGDYGYTF
TRBJ2-7 TRBV19 few TRBD2 TGTGCCAGTAGCTTCGGGACTAGCGGGTACGAGCAGTACTTC CASSFGTSGYEQYF
TRBJ2-3 TRBV12-5 - TRBD2 TGCGCTAGTGGACCGGGACTAGACCACACAGATACGCAGTATTTT CASGPGLDHTDTQYF
TRBJ1-1 TRBV2 - - TGTGCCAAGGATGGGGAGGGGCCCATGAACACTGAAGCTTTCTTT CAKDGEGPMNTEAFF
TRBJ1-2 TRBV19 - - TGTGCCAGTAGTATAGATTCCCCCTCGGGGGTCTATGGCTACACCTTC CASSIDSPSGVYGYTF
TRBJ1-1 TRBV7-9 - - TGTGCCAGCGGCGACCCGGTGAACACTGAAGCTTTCTTT CASGDPVNTEAFF